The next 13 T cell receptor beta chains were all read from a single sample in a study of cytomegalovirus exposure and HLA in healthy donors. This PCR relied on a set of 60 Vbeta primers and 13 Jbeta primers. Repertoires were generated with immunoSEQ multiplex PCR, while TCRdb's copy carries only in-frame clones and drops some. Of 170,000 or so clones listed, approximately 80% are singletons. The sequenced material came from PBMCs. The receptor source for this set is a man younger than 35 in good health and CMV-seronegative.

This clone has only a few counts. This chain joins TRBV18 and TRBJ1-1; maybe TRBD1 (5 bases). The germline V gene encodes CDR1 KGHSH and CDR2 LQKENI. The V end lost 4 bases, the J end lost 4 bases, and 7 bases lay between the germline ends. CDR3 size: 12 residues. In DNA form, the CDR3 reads TGTGCCAGCTCACGACAGTTCACTGAAGCTTTCTTT. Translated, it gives CASSRQFTEAFF. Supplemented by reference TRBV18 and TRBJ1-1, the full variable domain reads NAGVMQNPRHLVRRRGQEARLRCSPMKGHSHVYWYRQLPEEGLKFMVYLQKENIIDESGMPKERFSAEFPKEGPSILRIQQVVRGDSAAYFCASSRQFTEAFFGQGTRLTVV.

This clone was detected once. The CDR3 here is CASSSTAGDTAGDYEQYF. The CDR3 coding sequence is TGTGCCAGCAGCTCCACGGCGGGGGACACCGCGGGGGACTACGAGCAGTACTTC. The chain has TRBV7-6 and TRBJ2-7, with D perhaps TRBD2 (7 bases). Trimming removed 4 bases from V and 3 bases from J, with 25 bases in between. This CDR3 spans 18 amino acids. CDR1 is SGHVS, CDR2 FNYEAQ, per germline.

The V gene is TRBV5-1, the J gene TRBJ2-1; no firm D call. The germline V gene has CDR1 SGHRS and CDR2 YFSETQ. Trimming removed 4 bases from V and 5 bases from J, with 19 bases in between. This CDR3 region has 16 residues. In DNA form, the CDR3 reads TGCGCCAGCAGCCGATTTGGTACCACTGCGAACAATGAGCAGTTCTTC. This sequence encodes CASSRFGTTANNEQFF.

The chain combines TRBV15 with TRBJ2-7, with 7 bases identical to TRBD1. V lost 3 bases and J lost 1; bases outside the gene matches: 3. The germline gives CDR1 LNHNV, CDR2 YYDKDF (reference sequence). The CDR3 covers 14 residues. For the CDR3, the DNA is TGTGCCACCAGCAGCCGGGACAGATCCTACGAGCAGTACTTC. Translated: CATSSRDRSYEQYF.

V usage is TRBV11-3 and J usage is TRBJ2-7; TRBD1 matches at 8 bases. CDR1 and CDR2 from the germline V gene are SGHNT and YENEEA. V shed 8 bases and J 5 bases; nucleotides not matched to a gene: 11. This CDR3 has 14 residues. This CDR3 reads CASSPGRGPNEQYF. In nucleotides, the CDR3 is TGTGCCAGCTCACCGGGCAGGGGGCCAAACGAGCAGTACTTC.

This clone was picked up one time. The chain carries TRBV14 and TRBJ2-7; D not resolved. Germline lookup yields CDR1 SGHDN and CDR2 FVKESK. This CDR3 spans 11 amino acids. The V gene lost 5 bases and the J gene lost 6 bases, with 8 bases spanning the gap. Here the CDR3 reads CASSFRSEQYF. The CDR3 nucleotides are TGTGCCAGCAGCTTTCGGAGCGAGCAGTACTTC.

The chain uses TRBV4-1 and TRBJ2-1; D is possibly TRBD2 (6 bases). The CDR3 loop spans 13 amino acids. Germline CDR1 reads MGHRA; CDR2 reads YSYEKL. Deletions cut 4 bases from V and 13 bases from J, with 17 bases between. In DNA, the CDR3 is TGCGCCAGCAGCCCGCAAGAGAGGAGGGTCCAGTTCTTC. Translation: CASSPQERRVQFF.

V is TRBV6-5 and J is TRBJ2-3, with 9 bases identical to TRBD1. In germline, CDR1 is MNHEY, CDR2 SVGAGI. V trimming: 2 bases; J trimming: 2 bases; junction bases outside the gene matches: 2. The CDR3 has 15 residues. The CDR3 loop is CASSYGTGNTDTQYF. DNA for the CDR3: TGTGCCAGCAGTTACGGGACAGGGAACACAGATACGCAGTATTTT.

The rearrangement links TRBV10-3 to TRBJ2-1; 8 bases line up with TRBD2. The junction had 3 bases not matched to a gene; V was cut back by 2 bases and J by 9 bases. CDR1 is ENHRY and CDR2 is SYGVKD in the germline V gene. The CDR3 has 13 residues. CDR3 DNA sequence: TGTGCCATCAGTGAGGGTCGGGAGGGTGAGCAGTTCTTC. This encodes CAISEGREGEQFF.

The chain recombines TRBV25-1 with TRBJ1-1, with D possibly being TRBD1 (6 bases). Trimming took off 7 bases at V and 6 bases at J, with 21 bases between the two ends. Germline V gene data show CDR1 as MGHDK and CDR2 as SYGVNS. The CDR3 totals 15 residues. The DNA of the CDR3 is TGTGCCAGCATTCGAGAGTGGGGGCTCGAGCCTGAAGCTTTCTTT. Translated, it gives CASIREWGLEPEAFF.

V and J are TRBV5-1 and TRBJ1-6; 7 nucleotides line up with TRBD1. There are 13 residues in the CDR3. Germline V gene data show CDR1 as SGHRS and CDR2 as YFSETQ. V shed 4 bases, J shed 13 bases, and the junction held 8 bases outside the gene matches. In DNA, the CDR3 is TGCGCCAGCAGCCCTTTAACAGGGGCCCCCCTCCACTTT. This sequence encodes CASSPLTGAPLHF.

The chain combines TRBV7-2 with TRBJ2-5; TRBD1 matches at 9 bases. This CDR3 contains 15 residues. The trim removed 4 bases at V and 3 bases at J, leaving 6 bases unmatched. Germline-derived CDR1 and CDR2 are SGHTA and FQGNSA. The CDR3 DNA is TGTGCCAGCAGCTCTACCCGGACAGGGGAAGAGACCCAGTACTTC. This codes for CASSSTRTGEETQYF.

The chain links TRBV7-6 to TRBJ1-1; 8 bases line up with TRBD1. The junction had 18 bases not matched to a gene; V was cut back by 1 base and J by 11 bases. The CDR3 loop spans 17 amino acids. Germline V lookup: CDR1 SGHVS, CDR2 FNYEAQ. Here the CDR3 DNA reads TGTGCCAGCAGCTTAGGCCGCCAGGGGGCGTTGGTTCTCGGGGCTTTCTTT. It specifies CASSLGRQGALVLGAFF.